This T cell receptor beta chain emerged from a study of T cell repertoires in cytomegalovirus infection. Study in general: From public TCR beta signatures came an indication of both CMV infection and matching HLA type.

Via MiXCR, TCRdb re-called the reads, giving one row per CDR3 protein. The sample has fewer than 550,000 distinct CDR3 sequences, 31% seen once. General study findings and limits: HLA-C-restricted CMV clonotypes gave the most frequent clonotype in two of eight donors. Identification of carriers of CMV plus the relevant HLA was performed using cumulative public TCR beta family frequency.

This clonotype came up many times. Its target is unknown. This CDR3 spans 15 amino acids. Germline CDR1 and CDR2: SGHTA and FQGNSA. V was shortened by 5 bases and J by 2 bases, with 15 bases between the two germline ends. The sample taken for sequencing was PBMCs. The TCR was taken from a human donor in good health (CMV status not recorded). Some clones in this sample may be carry-over from other donors' samples. The gene calls are TRBV7-2 and TRBJ1-1, with D perhaps TRBD1 (5 bases). CDR3 protein: CASSLPGAVNTEAFF. The CDR3 DNA sequence: TGTGCCAGCAGCCTCCCCGGGGCCGTAAACACTGAAGCTTTCTTT.